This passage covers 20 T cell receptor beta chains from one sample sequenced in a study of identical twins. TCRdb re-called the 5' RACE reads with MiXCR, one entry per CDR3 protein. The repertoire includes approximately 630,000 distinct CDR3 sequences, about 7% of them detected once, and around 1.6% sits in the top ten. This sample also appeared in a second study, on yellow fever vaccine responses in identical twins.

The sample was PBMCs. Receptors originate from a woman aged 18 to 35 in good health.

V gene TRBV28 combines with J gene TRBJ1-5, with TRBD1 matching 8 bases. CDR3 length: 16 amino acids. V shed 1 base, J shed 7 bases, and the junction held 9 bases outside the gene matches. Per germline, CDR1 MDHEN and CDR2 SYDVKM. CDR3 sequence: CASSLSLQGARQPQHF. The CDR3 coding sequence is TGTGCCAGCAGTTTATCCCTCCAGGGGGCAAGACAGCCCCAGCATTTT.

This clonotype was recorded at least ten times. CDR3 DNA sequence: TGTGCCACCAGCAGAGAGCGGGGATCTTCTGGAAACACCATATATTTT. Amino acid sequence: CATSRERGSSGNTIYF. The V and J genes are TRBV15 and TRBJ1-3; D remains ambiguous. V lost 0 bases, J lost 1 base, and 10 bases lay in between. Germline V lookup: CDR1 LNHNV, CDR2 YYDKDF (reference sequence). This CDR3 has 16 residues.

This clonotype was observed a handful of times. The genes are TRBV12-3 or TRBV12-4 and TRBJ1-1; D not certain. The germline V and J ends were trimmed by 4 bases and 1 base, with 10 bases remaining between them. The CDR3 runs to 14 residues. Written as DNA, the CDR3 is TGTGCCAGCAGTTATCGACTGTCGAACACTGAAGCTTTCTTT. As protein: CASSYRLSNTEAFF.

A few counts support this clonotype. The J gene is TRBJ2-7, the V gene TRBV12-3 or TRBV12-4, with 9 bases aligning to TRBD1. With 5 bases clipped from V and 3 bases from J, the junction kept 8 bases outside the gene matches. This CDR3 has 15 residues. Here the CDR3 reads CASSRGDRVLYEQYF. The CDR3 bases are TGTGCCAGCAGTAGGGGGGACAGGGTCCTCTACGAGCAGTACTTC.

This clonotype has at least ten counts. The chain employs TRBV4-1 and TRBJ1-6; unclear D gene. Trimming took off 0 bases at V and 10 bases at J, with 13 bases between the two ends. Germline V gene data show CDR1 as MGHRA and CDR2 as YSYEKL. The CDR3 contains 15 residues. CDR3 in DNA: TGCGCCAGCAGCCAAGATCCAGAGGCGTCCTCACCCCTCCACTTT. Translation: CASSQDPEASSPLHF.

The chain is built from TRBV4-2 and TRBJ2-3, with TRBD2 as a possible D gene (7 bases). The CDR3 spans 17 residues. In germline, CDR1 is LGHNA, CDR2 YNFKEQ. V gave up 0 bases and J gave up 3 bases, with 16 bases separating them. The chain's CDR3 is CASSQDPEGGTTDTQYF. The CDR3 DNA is TGTGCCAGCAGCCAAGATCCCGAGGGGGGGACTACAGATACGCAGTATTTT.

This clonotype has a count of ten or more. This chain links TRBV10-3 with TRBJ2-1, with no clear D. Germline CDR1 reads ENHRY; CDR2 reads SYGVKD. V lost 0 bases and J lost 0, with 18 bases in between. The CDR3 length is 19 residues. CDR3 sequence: CAISESGTPFGGSYNEQFF. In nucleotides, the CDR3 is TGTGCCATCAGTGAGTCAGGCACCCCGTTCGGCGGCTCCTACAATGAGCAGTTCTTC.

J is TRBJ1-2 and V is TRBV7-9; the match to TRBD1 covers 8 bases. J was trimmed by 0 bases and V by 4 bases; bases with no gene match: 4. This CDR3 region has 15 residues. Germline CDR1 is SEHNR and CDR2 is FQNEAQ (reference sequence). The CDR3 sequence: CASSWDRSSNYGYTF. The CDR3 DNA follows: TGTGCCAGCAGCTGGGACAGGTCATCTAACTATGGCTACACCTTC.

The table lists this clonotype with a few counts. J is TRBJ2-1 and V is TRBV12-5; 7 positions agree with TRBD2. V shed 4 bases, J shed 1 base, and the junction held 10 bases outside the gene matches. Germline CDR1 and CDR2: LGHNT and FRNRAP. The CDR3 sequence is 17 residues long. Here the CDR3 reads CASGSTIAGASYNEQFF. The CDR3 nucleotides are TGTGCTAGTGGTTCAACAATAGCGGGTGCATCCTACAATGAGCAGTTCTTC.

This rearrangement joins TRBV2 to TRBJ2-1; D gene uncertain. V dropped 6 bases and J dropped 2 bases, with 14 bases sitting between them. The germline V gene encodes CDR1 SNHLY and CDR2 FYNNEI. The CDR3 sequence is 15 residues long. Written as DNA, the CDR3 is TGTGCCAGCAGCCCAAACAGTAGCCCCTACAATGAGCAGTTCTTC. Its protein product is CASSPNSSPYNEQFF.

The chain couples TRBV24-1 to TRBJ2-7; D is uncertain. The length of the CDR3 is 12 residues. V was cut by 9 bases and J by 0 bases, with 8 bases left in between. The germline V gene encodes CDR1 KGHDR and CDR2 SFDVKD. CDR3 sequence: CATSDGSYEQYF. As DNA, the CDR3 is TGTGCCACCTCGGACGGCTCCTACGAGCAGTACTTC.

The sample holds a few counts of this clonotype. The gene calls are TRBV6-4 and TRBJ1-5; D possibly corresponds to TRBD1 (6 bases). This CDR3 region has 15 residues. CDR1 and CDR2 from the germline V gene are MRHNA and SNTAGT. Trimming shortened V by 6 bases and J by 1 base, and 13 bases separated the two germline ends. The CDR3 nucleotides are TGTGCCAGCAGGGAAAGGGGGGAGAGCAATCAGCCCCAGCATTTT. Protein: CASRERGESNQPQHF.

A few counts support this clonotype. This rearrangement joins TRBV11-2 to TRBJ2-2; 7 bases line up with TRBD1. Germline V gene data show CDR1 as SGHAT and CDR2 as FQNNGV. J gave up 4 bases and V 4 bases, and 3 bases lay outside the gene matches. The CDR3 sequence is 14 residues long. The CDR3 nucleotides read TGTGCCAGCAGCTGGACAGGATCCACCGGGGAGCTGTTTTTT. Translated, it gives CASSWTGSTGELFF.

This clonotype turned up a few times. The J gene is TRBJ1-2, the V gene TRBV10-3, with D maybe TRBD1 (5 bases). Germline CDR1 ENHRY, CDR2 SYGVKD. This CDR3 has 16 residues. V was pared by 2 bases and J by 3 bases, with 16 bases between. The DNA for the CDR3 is TGTGCCATCAGTGAGACCCCTCCCGGGGACGACTATGGCTACACCTTC. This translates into CAISETPPGDDYGYTF.

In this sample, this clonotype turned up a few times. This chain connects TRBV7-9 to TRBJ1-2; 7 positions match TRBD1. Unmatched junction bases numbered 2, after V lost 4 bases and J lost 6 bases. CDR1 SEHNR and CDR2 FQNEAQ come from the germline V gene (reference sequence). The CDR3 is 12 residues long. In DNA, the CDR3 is TGTGCCAGCAGCTGGGACAGTAATGGCTACACCTTC. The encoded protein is CASSWDSNGYTF.

The CDR3 loop is CSVEDRVEIWEKLFF. CDR3 nucleotides: TGCAGCGTTGAAGATAGAGTGGAGATTTGGGAAAAACTGTTTTTT. The chain uses TRBV29-1 and TRBJ1-4; D unclear. The germline V gene encodes CDR1 SQVTM and CDR2 ANQGSEA. With 0 bases removed from V and 8 bases from J, the gap between germline ends came to 16 bases. CDR3 length: 15 residues.

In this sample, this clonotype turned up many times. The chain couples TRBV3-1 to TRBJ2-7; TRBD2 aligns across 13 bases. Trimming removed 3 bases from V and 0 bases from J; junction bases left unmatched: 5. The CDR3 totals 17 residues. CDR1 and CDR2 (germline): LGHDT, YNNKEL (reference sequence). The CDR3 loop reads CASSQGTSGATSYEQYV. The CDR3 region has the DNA TGTGCCAGCAGCCAGGGGACTAGCGGGGCTACCTCCTACGAGCAGTACGTC.

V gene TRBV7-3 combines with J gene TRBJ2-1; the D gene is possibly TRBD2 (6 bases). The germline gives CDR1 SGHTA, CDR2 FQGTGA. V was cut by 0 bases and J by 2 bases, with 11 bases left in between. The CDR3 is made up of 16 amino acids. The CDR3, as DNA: TGTGCCAGCAGCTTAACTGCGGTAGCGGCCTACAATGAGCAGTTCTTC. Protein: CASSLTAVAAYNEQFF.

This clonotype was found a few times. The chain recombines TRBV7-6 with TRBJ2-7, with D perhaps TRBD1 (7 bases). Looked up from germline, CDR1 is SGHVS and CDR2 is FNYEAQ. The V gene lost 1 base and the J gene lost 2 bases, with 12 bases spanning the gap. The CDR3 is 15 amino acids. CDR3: CASSLGQGGTYEQYF. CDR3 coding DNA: TGTGCCAGCAGCTTAGGTCAGGGGGGTACCTACGAGCAGTACTTC.

Written as DNA, the CDR3 is TGTGCCAGCAGCTTAGCGTTGGGGGGCTACGAGCAGTACTTC. Encoded protein: CASSLALGGYEQYF. The gene calls are TRBV11-2 and TRBJ2-7, with D maybe TRBD2 (6 bases). V gave up 1 base and J gave up 3 bases, with 10 bases separating them. The CDR3 consists of 14 residues. From germline, CDR1 is SGHAT and CDR2 FQNNGV.